This is a list of T cell receptor beta chains from one sample in a study of cytomegalovirus exposure and HLA in healthy donors. Profiled with immunoSEQ multiplex PCR; TCRdb holds only in-frame clones, not every one. The table records around 130,000 clones, roughly 84% of them present only once. The sequencing sample was made of PBMCs. The receptors were gathered from a woman in her late teens or twenties in good health and CMV-seropositive. The CDR3 runs from the conserved cysteine through the conserved F or W. D genes are given only for firm matches. The listing skips clone size in some rows; elsewhere it reads once, few, many or a size class.

NA	TRBV6-6	NA	TRBJ2-3	TGTGCCAGCAGGAGGTTTGTGGGTCCAGATACGCAGTATTTT	CASRRFVGPDTQYF
TRBD1	TRBV27	NA	TRBJ2-7	TGTGCCAGCAGCTGGGATTGGACAGGGACCTACGAGCAGTACTTC	CASSWDWTGTYEQYF
TRBD1	TRBV5-1	NA	TRBJ1-1	TGCGCCAGCAGCTACACAGGGGGGGCCACTGAAGCTTTCTTT	CASSYTGGATEAFF
NA	TRBV9	NA	TRBJ1-2	TGTGCCAGCAGCGTAGGCTGGGGGGTCAATCATGGCTACACCTTC	CASSVGWGVNHGYTF
TRBD1	TRBV29-1	NA	TRBJ1-1	TGCAGCCTGGTGGGACAGGGGCTGAACACTGAAGCTTTCTTT	CSLVGQGLNTEAFF
NA	TRBV4-1	once	TRBJ2-1	TGCGCCAGCAGCCACCTCACAGGGAGCTCCTACAATGAGCAGTTCTTC	CASSHLTGSSYNEQFF
NA	TRBV7-2	NA	TRBJ2-7	TGTGCCAGCAGCCGTACCCCTTCCCGGGAGCAGTACTTC	CASSRTPSREQYF
NA	TRBV6-5	NA	TRBJ2-1	TGTGCCAGCAGTTCCCCGGCAGGGCGGTTTTCCAATGAGCAGTTCTTC	CASSSPAGRFSNEQFF
NA	TRBV5-5	NA	TRBJ2-7	TGTGCCAGCAGCTTGGTCCCGGGTATCTCCTACGAGCAGTACTTC	CASSLVPGISYEQYF
TRBD2	TRBV6-4	NA	TRBJ2-3	TGTGCCAGCAGTGAAGGACTAGCGGGGGGGTCAGATACGCAGTATTTT	CASSEGLAGGSDTQYF
TRBD2	TRBV5-4	NA	TRBJ2-5	TGTGCCAGCAGCCCACAACTAGCGGGGGACGCGGAGACCCAGTACTTC	CASSPQLAGDAETQYF
NA	TRBV2	NA	TRBJ2-1	TGTGCCAGCATTAGGGGCTCAGGTTACAATGAGCAGTTCTTC	CASIRGSGYNEQFF
NA	TRBV5-1	NA	TRBJ1-2	TGCGCCAGCAGCTGGGGGACAAGGGTAGTTTCTGAGGGCTACACCTTC	CASSWGTRVVSEGYTF
TRBD1	TRBV11-2	few	TRBJ2-5	TGTGCCAGCAGAGATGGGACAGGGCGGCAAGAGACCCAGTACTTC	CASRDGTGRQETQYF
NA	TRBV11-3	few	TRBJ1-1	TGTGCCAGCAGCTTACTTATTGACACTGAAGCTTTCTTT	CASSLLIDTEAFF
TRBD1	TRBV25-1	NA	TRBJ2-1	TGTGCCAGCAGCGACACAGGGGGCCCCTACAATGAGCAGTTCTTC	CASSDTGGPYNEQFF
NA	TRBV6-5	NA	TRBJ1-1	TGTGCCAGCAGCCTAGTACGGGATTTGACCTTTGAAGCTTTCTTT	CASSLVRDLTFEAFF
NA	TRBV4-1	NA	TRBJ2-1	TGCGCCAGCAGCCTCCAGGGTTGGGGGGGCCCTATATATGAGCAGTTCTTC	CASSLQGWGGPIYEQFF
TRBD1	TRBV2	NA	TRBJ1-4	TGTGCCAGCAGTCCCCGGGACAGGACGGAGGGGCTGTTTTTT	CASSPRDRTEGLFF
NA	TRBV27	NA	TRBJ1-5	TGTGCCAGCAGTCCCTATGCCGTGAGGGGGGGGGATCAGCCCCAGCATTTT	CASSPYAVRGGDQPQHF
NA	TRBV11-2	NA	TRBJ2-4	TGTGCCAGCAGCTTAGCGGGGGGCCCCAAATCCAAAAACATTCAGTACTTC	CASSLAGGPKSKNIQYF
TRBD1	TRBV12-5	few	TRBJ1-4	TGCGCTAGTGGTTCCCTCGACAGGGGCAGGGAAAAACTGTTTTTT	CASGSLDRGREKLFF
NA	TRBV7-2	NA	TRBJ2-1	TGTGCCAGCAGCTTACAGGAATCGCGGCAGTTCTTC	CASSLQESRQFF
TRBD2	TRBV9	NA	TRBJ2-7	TGTGCCAGCAGTGTCGGGGGGGATGGGGGCTCCTACGAGCAGTACTTC	CASSVGGDGGSYEQYF
NA	TRBV5-4	NA	TRBJ1-6	TGTGCCAGCAGCTCCTTGGGGAGCTTTAATTCACCCCTCCACTTT	CASSSLGSFNSPLHF
TRBD1	TRBV7-3	NA	TRBJ1-6	TGTGCCAGCAGCGGCTACGTGGACAGGCCGTCACCCCTCCACTTT	CASSGYVDRPSPLHF
TRBD1	TRBV13	NA	TRBJ1-3	TGTGCCAGCAGCTCTCAGGACAGGGAGGGAAACACCATATATTTT	CASSSQDREGNTIYF
NA	TRBV7-2	NA	TRBJ2-7	TGTGCCAGCAGCTTTCTGGGGGGTGACTCCTACGAGCAGTACTTC	CASSFLGGDSYEQYF
TRBD1	TRBV4-2	NA	TRBJ1-4	TGTGCCAGCAGCCAAGAATACAGGGGAAATGAAAAACTGTTTTTT	CASSQEYRGNEKLFF
NA	TRBV11-2	NA	TRBJ2-3	TGTGCCAGCACCCTAGCAGGAAGCACAGATACGCAGTATTTT	CASTLAGSTDTQYF
TRBD1	TRBV7-6	NA	TRBJ2-2	TGTGCCAGCAGCTTAGGAGGGGGCGCAACCGGGGAGCTGTTTTTT	CASSLGGGATGELFF
TRBD2	TRBV28	few	TRBJ2-2	TGTGCCAGCAGACCGTCAGCGGGGGGGCCTAGGTCCGGGGAGCTGTTTTTT	CASRPSAGGPRSGELFF
NA	TRBV6-5	NA	TRBJ2-3	TGTGCCACCCTCGTGGACAGCGATAATACGCAGTATTTT	CATLVDSDNTQYF
NA	TRBV4-1	NA	TRBJ2-5	TGCGCCAGCAGCCAAGATAAGGGGACACGGTACCAAGAGACCCAGTACTTC	CASSQDKGTRYQETQYF
NA	TRBV7-9	NA	TRBJ2-1	TGTGCCAGCAGCCCAGTGAGGTCGAGTGAGCAGTTCTTC	CASSPVRSSEQFF
TRBD1	TRBV6-5	NA	TRBJ2-4	TGTGCCAGCAGTGAGGGGACAGAAAACATTCAGTACTTC	CASSEGTENIQYF
TRBD2	TRBV7-9	few	TRBJ2-1	TGTGCCAGCAGCCGTGGACTAGCGGGAGAGCAGTTCTTC	CASSRGLAGEQFF
NA	TRBV6-5	NA	TRBJ1-1	TGTGCCAGCAGTGAAGCGTTCGCCAGTACGGCTTTCTTT	CASSEAFASTAFF
NA	TRBV10-1	NA	TRBJ1-3	TGCGCCAGCAGTGAGCATCGGCGGGACTCTGGAAACACCATATATTTT	CASSEHRRDSGNTIYF
NA	TRBV5-1	NA	TRBJ2-5	TGCGCCAGCAGCCCGGCGGCTATGCTCCAAGAGACCCAGTACTTC	CASSPAAMLQETQYF
NA	TRBV2	NA	TRBJ2-1	TGTGCCAGCAGTGAATACTACGGTGAGCAGTTCTTC	CASSEYYGEQFF
NA	TRBV2	NA	TRBJ2-1	TGTGCCAGCAGTGATCCCAGCTCCTACAATGAGCAGTTCTTC	CASSDPSSYNEQFF
NA	TRBV11-2	NA	TRBJ2-3	TGTGCCAGCAGCCCTCCCGGACACGGCACAGATACGCAGTATTTT	CASSPPGHGTDTQYF
NA	TRBV6-5	NA	TRBJ2-2	TGTGCCAGCAGGATAACAGGGCCGAACACCGGGGAGCTGTTTTTT	CASRITGPNTGELFF
TRBD1	TRBV6-5	few	TRBJ2-7	TGTGCCAGCAGTGCACCGGGACAGGGACTCTACGAGCAGTACTTC	CASSAPGQGLYEQYF
TRBD2	TRBV7-2	NA	TRBJ2-3	TGTGCCAGCAGCTTTACTAGCGGCGATACGCAGTATTTT	CASSFTSGDTQYF
TRBD2	TRBV6-6	NA	TRBJ2-1	TGTGCCAGCAGTTATATAGCGGGGGACTACAATGAGCAGTTCTTC	CASSYIAGDYNEQFF
NA	TRBV6-1	NA	TRBJ2-7	TGTGCCAGCAGTGAAGCGGGGGGAGGCTACGAGCAGTACTTC	CASSEAGGGYEQYF
NA	TRBV30	NA	TRBJ1-2	TGTGCCTGGAGCCAGGGCTATGGCTACACCTTC	CAWSQGYGYTF
NA	TRBV6-6	NA	TRBJ1-2	TGTGCCAGCAGTAAAGGGGCGTCGAACTATGGCTACACCTTC	CASSKGASNYGYTF
NA	TRBV7-3	NA	TRBJ1-2	TGTGCCAGCAGCTTAATGGCAGCGGGGGATGGCTACACCTTC	CASSLMAAGDGYTF